What follows are 28 T cell receptor beta chains derived from one specimen sequenced in a study of T cells after yellow fever vaccination. Each CDR3 protein is one row after TCRdb ran MiXCR on the 5' RACE reads. The sample gives some 300,000 distinct CDR3 sequences, around a tenth of which show up once; approximately 3% is in the top ten. The material sequenced was CD4+ T cells sorted from PBMCs, taken 45 days after the yellow fever booster vaccination. All receptors derive from a man younger than 30 who received the YFV17D yellow fever vaccine.

The chain uses TRBV23-1 and TRBJ2-7, with 8 bases matching TRBD1. TRBV23-1 is classed as an ORF, of uncertain function. V was pared by 7 bases and J by 6 bases, with 14 bases of the junction left unmatched. The CDR3 totals 15 residues. The DNA of the CDR3 is TGCGCCAGCATACTACGGACAGGGAAAGCGCGCGAGCAGTACGTC. Amino acids: CASILRTGKAREQYV.

The chain joins TRBV18 to TRBJ2-3; D not resolved. V lost 3 bases and J 4 bases, leaving 11 bases between the germline ends. This CDR3 has 14 residues. The V gene's germline CDR1 is KGHSH and CDR2 LQKENI. Here the CDR3 reads CASSPWLLPDTQYF. Here the CDR3 DNA reads TGTGCCAGCTCACCGTGGTTGCTCCCAGATACGCAGTATTTT.

This clonotype showed up many times. The chain uses TRBV3-1 and TRBJ2-1; 9 nucleotides agree with TRBD2. Trimming cost V 5 bases and J 8 bases; bases outside gene matches: 10. The germline V gene encodes CDR1 LGHDT and CDR2 YNNKEL (reference sequence). This CDR3 comprises 15 residues. CDR3 residues: CASSYPGGGADEQFF. The CDR3, as DNA: TGTGCCAGCAGCTATCCAGGCGGGGGGGCAGATGAGCAGTTCTTC.

CDR3 sequence: CATSRAMGASEKLFF. The CDR3 DNA reads TGTGCCACCAGCAGAGCAATGGGGGCGTCGGAAAAACTGTTTTTT. The chain joins TRBV15 to TRBJ1-4; a possible D gene is TRBD1 (6 bases). V was cut by 1 base and J by 8 bases, with 14 bases left in between. Germline values: CDR1 LNHNV, CDR2 YYDKDF (reference sequence). This CDR3 has 15 residues.

The table lists this clonotype with a few counts. The genes are TRBV5-6 and TRBJ1-5; 9 bases match TRBD1. CDR1 SGHDT and CDR2 YYEEEE come from the germline V gene. The V and J ends lost 3 bases and 0 bases, in that order; junction bases with no gene match: 7. The CDR3 consists of 17 residues. CDR3 in DNA: TGTGCCAGCAGCTGGCGGGGACAGGGACTTAGCAATCAGCCCCAGCATTTT. Translating it yields CASSWRGQGLSNQPQHF.

This clonotype was found many times. The gene calls are TRBV4-3 and TRBJ1-1; 7 bases match TRBD1. Germline CDR1 reads LGHNA; CDR2 reads YSLEER. This CDR3 region has 15 residues. Germline trimming cut 1 base from V and 5 bases from J; bases unmatched to any gene: 7. This CDR3 is CASSQGGAGGTEAFF. Here the CDR3 DNA reads TGCGCCAGCAGCCAAGGGGGGGCAGGGGGGACTGAAGCTTTCTTT.

The chain links TRBV12-3 or TRBV12-4 to TRBJ1-1, with D unclear. CDR3 size: 13 residues. Deletions cut 3 bases from V and 0 bases from J, with 5 bases between. The CDR3 nucleotides read TGTGCCAGCAGTTTGAAGATGAACACTGAAGCTTTCTTT. It is translated as CASSLKMNTEAFF.

This clonotype came up a few times. The chain has TRBV3-1 and TRBJ2-5; 7 nucleotides match TRBD2. Germline CDR1 reads LGHDT; CDR2 reads YNNKEL (reference sequence). Trimming removed 2 bases from V and 4 bases from J; junction bases left unmatched: 10. This CDR3 spans 16 amino acids. The CDR3 loop reads CASSQLLGGVGETQYF. The CDR3 region has the DNA TGTGCCAGCAGCCAACTCCTGGGGGGGGTAGGAGAGACCCAGTACTTC.

The rearrangement joins TRBV20-1 to TRBJ2-3; 9 nucleotides line up with TRBD1. Looked up from germline, CDR1 is DFQATT and CDR2 is SNEGSKA (reference sequence). The CDR3 length is 14 residues. The CDR3 coding sequence is TGCAGCGGAACCGGGACAGGGAACACAGATACGCAGTATTTT. This gives the protein CSGTGTGNTDTQYF.

This clonotype was observed many times. This rearrangement joins TRBV3-1 to TRBJ2-7; weak D call: TRBD1 (6 bases). The CDR3 length is 14 residues. Germline V gene lookup returns CDR1 LGHDT and CDR2 YNNKEL (reference sequence). The V end lost 6 bases, the J end lost 4 bases, and 16 bases lay between the germline ends. CDR3 amino acids: CASRPRDTEYEQYF. CDR3 bases: TGTGCCAGCAGACCTAGGGACACCGAATACGAGCAGTACTTC.

This clonotype came up many times. This chain joins TRBV6-1 and TRBJ1-1; no definite D call. This CDR3 has 12 amino acids. Trimming cost V 7 bases and J 6 bases, with 12 bases left between them. The germline V gene has CDR1 MNHNS and CDR2 SASEGT. The CDR3 loop reads CASTPQFPEAFF. The DNA for the CDR3 is TGTGCCAGCACCCCGCAGTTCCCTGAAGCTTTCTTT.

This rearrangement joins TRBV12-3 or TRBV12-4 to TRBJ1-5; 8 bases map to TRBD1. The CDR3 sequence is 15 residues long. V trimming: 2 bases; J trimming: 0 bases; junction bases outside the gene matches: 0. Written as DNA, the CDR3 is TGTGCCAGCAGTTTACAGGGGGCTAGCAATCAGCCCCAGCATTTT. It translates to CASSLQGASNQPQHF.

This clonotype has a count of ten or more. The genes are TRBV6-5 and TRBJ2-1; D possibly corresponds to TRBD1 (6 bases). Germline-derived CDR1 and CDR2 are MNHEY and SVGAGI. Trimming removed 2 bases at V and 6 bases at J, with 17 bases between. CDR3 length: 16 residues. CDR3 protein: CASSYGTGTSANEQFF. The DNA of the CDR3 is TGTGCCAGCAGTTACGGTACGGGGACATCGGCCAATGAGCAGTTCTTC.

This clonotype turned up a few times. This rearrangement joins TRBV10-2 to TRBJ1-1; D remains ambiguous. From germline, CDR1 is WSHSY and CDR2 SAAADI. The CDR3 length is 12 residues. Deletions cut 5 bases from V and 3 bases from J, with 7 bases between. CDR3 sequence reads: CASSRLDTEAFF. CDR3 DNA: TGCGCCAGCAGTCGATTGGACACTGAAGCTTTCTTT.

This clonotype was seen many times. V and J are TRBV4-3 and TRBJ2-7, with 9 bases that match TRBD1. The CDR3 is 15 amino acids. Trimming removed 1 base from V and 4 bases from J; junction bases left unmatched: 5. Germline lookup yields CDR1 LGHNA and CDR2 YSLEER. CDR3 residues: CASSQAWDRAYEQYV. CDR3 DNA: TGCGCCAGCAGCCAAGCCTGGGACAGGGCGTACGAGCAGTACGTC.

This clonotype was detected many times. This chain uses TRBV7-2 with TRBJ2-7, with D tentatively TRBD1 (6 bases). V lost 1 base to trimming and J lost 5 bases, with 9 bases between them. The CDR3 runs to 13 residues. Germline V gives CDR1 SGHTA, CDR2 FQGNSA. CDR3 DNA: TGTGCCAGCAGCTTAGTTGCAGGGGACGAGCAGTACTTC. It translates to CASSLVAGDEQYF.

The chain is built from TRBV20-1 and TRBJ1-1; TRBD1 matches at 7 bases. Trimming removed 6 bases from V and 1 base from J; junction bases left unmatched: 8. The length of the CDR3 is 14 residues. Germline values: CDR1 DFQATT, CDR2 SNEGSKA (reference sequence). The CDR3 bases are TGCAGTGCAAACAGGGGATCGAGGAACACTGAAGCTTTCTTT. This translates into CSANRGSRNTEAFF.

This clonotype appeared a few times. V is TRBV7-3 and J is TRBJ1-6; D not certain. The CDR3 covers 13 residues. Germline V lookup: CDR1 SGHTA, CDR2 FQGTGA. V lost 5 bases to trimming and J lost 9 bases, with 11 bases between them. CDR3 protein: CASSSEFGSPLHF. CDR3 coding DNA: TGTGCCAGCAGCAGCGAATTTGGTTCACCCCTCCACTTT.

The rearrangement links TRBV7-8 to TRBJ2-7; D remains unclear. V lost 4 bases to trimming and J lost 3 bases, with 10 bases between them. Germline CDR1 SGHVS, CDR2 FQNEAQ. The CDR3 runs 13 residues. CDR3: CASSSDLLYEQYF. The CDR3 region has the DNA TGTGCCAGCAGCTCTGACCTACTCTACGAGCAGTACTTC.

The chain couples TRBV6-2 or TRBV6-3 to TRBJ2-7; TRBD1 might be the D (6 bases). Trimming removed 5 bases at V and 3 bases at J, with 11 bases between. The CDR3 sequence is 13 residues long. The germline V gene has CDR1 MNHEY and CDR2 SVGEGT. CDR3 residues: CASSRQAYYEQYF. The CDR3 DNA reads TGTGCCAGCAGTCGACAGGCTTACTACGAGCAGTACTTC.

J is TRBJ2-5 and V is TRBV2; D is ambiguous. Germline lookup yields CDR1 SNHLY and CDR2 FYNNEI. Between the trimmed V and J ends, which lost 5 bases and 1 base, there was a span of 5 bases. The CDR3 length is 12 residues. CDR3 nucleotides: TGTGCCAGCAGTTACGTCCAAGAGACCCAGTACTTC. Its translation is CASSYVQETQYF. Combining the CDR3 with reference TRBV2 and TRBJ2-5 gives the whole variable domain EPEVTQTPSHQVTQMGQEVILRCVPISNHLYFYWYRQILGQKVEFLVSFYNNEISEKSEIFDDQFSVERPDGSNFTLKIRSTKLEDSAMYFCASSYVQETQYFGPGTRLLVL.

The chain is built from TRBV12-3 or TRBV12-4 and TRBJ1-6; 8 positions match TRBD1. Trimming at V came to 5 bases and at J to 8 bases, leaving 8 bases not matched to a gene. The CDR3 has 15 residues. CDR3 residues: CASSPGTGNYSPLHF. The CDR3 DNA sequence: TGTGCCAGCAGTCCCGGGACAGGCAACTATTCACCCCTCCACTTT.

This clonotype was observed a few times. V gene TRBV24-1 combines with J gene TRBJ2-1; 8 nucleotides align to TRBD2. Germline lookup yields CDR1 KGHDR and CDR2 SFDVKD. The CDR3 runs to 14 residues. The junction had 6 bases not matched to a gene; V was cut back by 2 bases and J by 10 bases. CDR3: CATSDSGLAGEQFF. The CDR3 DNA reads as TGTGCCACCAGTGATTCCGGACTAGCTGGGGAGCAGTTCTTC.

The V and J genes are TRBV11-2 and TRBJ2-7, with 7 bases fitting TRBD1. Germline trimming cut 1 base from V and 13 bases from J; bases unmatched to any gene: 10. Germline V lookup: CDR1 SGHAT, CDR2 FQNNGV. The CDR3 loop spans 13 amino acids. The CDR3 spells CASSLGPGQKTYV. In DNA form, the CDR3 reads TGTGCCAGCAGCTTAGGACCGGGACAGAAGACTTACGTC.

This clonotype was counted between two and nine times. V gene TRBV27 combines with J gene TRBJ2-2; 12 nucleotides match TRBD2. This CDR3 has 17 amino acids. Germline V CDR1 and CDR2: MNHEY, SMNVEV (reference sequence). With V trimmed by 6 bases and J by 4 bases, 9 bases remained unmatched. For the CDR3, the DNA is TGTGCCAGCAGGCGCAAACTAGCGGGGGGTATCACCGGGGAGCTGTTTTTT. Its translation: CASRRKLAGGITGELFF.

This clonotype was detected a few times. The chain links TRBV6-2 or TRBV6-3 to TRBJ2-1, with D maybe TRBD2 (5 bases). The V and J ends lost 3 bases and 13 bases respectively, with 13 bases between them. CDR1 and CDR2 (germline): MNHEY, SVGEGT. The CDR3 is 12 amino acids. The CDR3 DNA reads as TGTGCCAGCAGTTATAGGGAGCCGCGCCAGTTCTTC. Protein sequence: CASSYREPRQFF.

This clonotype has more than one count but fewer than ten. The chain's CDR3 is CSARRGETGETQYF. Here the CDR3 DNA reads TGCAGTGCTAGAAGGGGGGAAACTGGTGAGACCCAGTACTTC. V and J are TRBV20-1 and TRBJ2-5; D possibly uses TRBD1 or TRBD2 (6 bases each). Germline lookup yields CDR1 DFQATT and CDR2 SNEGSKA (reference sequence). V was cut by 2 bases and J by 5 bases, with 15 bases left in between. The CDR3 is 14 residues long.

The V gene is TRBV11-3, the J gene TRBJ2-1; 8 nucleotides match TRBD2. Germline V gene lookup returns CDR1 SGHNT and CDR2 YENEEA. Trimming at V came to 5 bases and at J to 4 bases, leaving 10 bases not matched to a gene. This CDR3 is built from 16 residues. The DNA of the CDR3 is TGTGCCAGCAGCGCCCGACTAGCGAACCATTACAATGAGCAGTTCTTC. Its protein is CASSARLANHYNEQFF.